Below, 7 T cell receptor beta chains from the same sample are listed, as sequenced in a study of T cell changes during pregnancy in multiple sclerosis. The method was immunoSEQ multiplex PCR; TCRdb's version includes in-frame clones alone and lacks a portion of them. The sample comprises tens of thousands of clones, approximately 90% of which are singletons, and 0.55% to 0.7% rests with the top ten. Material: CD4+ T cells from peripheral blood mononuclear cells, obtained in the first trimester of pregnancy. The receptors shown here come from a female donor with multiple sclerosis, enrolled in a pregnancy study.

The rearrangement uses TRBV5-5 and TRBJ1-5, with TRBD1 as a possible D gene (5 bases). Germline V gene data show CDR1 as SGHKS and CDR2 as YYEKEE (reference sequence). Trimming removed 4 bases from V and 7 bases from J, with 12 bases in between. CDR3 length: 13 amino acids. CDR3 DNA: TGTGCCAGCAGCCTTGGCGGGGGGCAGCCCCAGCATTTT. It is translated as CASSLGGGQPQHF.

The chain has TRBV4-3 and TRBJ2-1, with 7 bases fitting TRBD2. The germline V gene encodes CDR1 LGHNA and CDR2 YSLEER. The CDR3 is 15 amino acids. The junction had 8 bases not matched to a gene; V was cut back by 3 bases and J by 6 bases. CDR3 DNA: TGCGCCAGCAGCCACCGGCATGGGGGGGTCAATGAGCAGTTCTTC. Protein sequence: CASSHRHGGVNEQFF.

In this sample, this clone turned up once. This chain joins TRBV19 and TRBJ1-2; D possibly corresponds to TRBD1 (6 bases). Per the germline V gene, CDR1 is LNHDA and CDR2 is SQIVND (reference sequence). V lost 6 bases, J lost 3 bases, and 14 bases lay in between. The CDR3 sequence is 14 residues long. The CDR3 coding sequence is TGTGCCAGTAGATTGGACAGAGCCGACTATGGCTACACCTTC. It encodes CASRLDRADYGYTF.

The V gene is TRBV5-1, the J gene TRBJ2-1; TRBD2 matches at 10 bases. V lost 4 bases to trimming and J lost 5 bases; unmatched junction nucleotides: 3. Germline-derived CDR1 and CDR2 are SGHRS and YFSETQ. This CDR3 comprises 14 residues. CDR3 in amino acids: CASSRTSGDNEQFF. DNA of the CDR3: TGCGCCAGCAGCCGGACTAGCGGCGACAATGAGCAGTTCTTC.

V and J are TRBV9 and TRBJ2-1, with 8 positions matching TRBD2. V lost 0 bases to trimming and J lost 7 bases; unmatched junction nucleotides: 9. The CDR3 runs 16 residues. From germline, CDR1 is SGDLS and CDR2 YYNGEE. CDR3 protein: CASSVDPAGGRNEQFF. CDR3 coding DNA: TGTGCCAGCAGCGTAGATCCTGCGGGAGGTCGTAATGAGCAGTTCTTC.

The V call is TRBV9, the J call TRBJ2-3; the match to TRBD2 covers 15 bases. There are 19 residues in the CDR3. V lost 3 bases, J lost 2 bases, and 10 bases stayed unmatched. Germline CDR1 and CDR2: SGDLS and YYNGEE. The CDR3 DNA reads as TGTGCCAGCAGCGCCTCGGGACTAGCGGGAGGATGGGACACAGATACGCAGTATTTT. As protein: CASSASGLAGGWDTDTQYF.

This chain connects TRBV6-1 to TRBJ1-1, with TRBD1 identical over 7 bases. Germline CDR1 MNHNS, CDR2 SASEGT. V trimming: 3 bases; J trimming: 7 bases; junction bases outside the gene matches: 8. The CDR3 loop spans 14 amino acids. The CDR3 nucleotides are TGTGCCAGCAGTGACAGGGGGAATGGTGATGAAGCTTTCTTT. It yields the protein CASSDRGNGDEAFF.